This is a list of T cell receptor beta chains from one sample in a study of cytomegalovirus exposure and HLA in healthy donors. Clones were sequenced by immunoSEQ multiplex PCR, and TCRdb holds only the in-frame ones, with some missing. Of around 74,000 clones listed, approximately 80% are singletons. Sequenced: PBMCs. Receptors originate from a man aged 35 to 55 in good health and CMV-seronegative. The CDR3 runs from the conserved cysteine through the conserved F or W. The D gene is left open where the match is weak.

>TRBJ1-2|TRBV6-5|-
CASSVYRADYGYTF
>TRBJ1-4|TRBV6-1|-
CASSEFSSNEKLFF
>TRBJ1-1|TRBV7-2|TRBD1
CASSRGTGTEAFF
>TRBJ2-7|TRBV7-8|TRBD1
CASSLHRGPSYEQYF
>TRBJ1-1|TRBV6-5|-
CASSSLELSEAFF
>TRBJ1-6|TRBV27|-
CASSFRTDSPLHF
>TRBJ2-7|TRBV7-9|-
CASSSRGSPAEQYF
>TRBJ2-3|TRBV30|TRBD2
CAWSIGLAGGLGTDTQYF
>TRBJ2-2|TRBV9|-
CATGVGGARTGELFF
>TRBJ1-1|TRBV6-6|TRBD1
CASSYPGTDMNTEAFF
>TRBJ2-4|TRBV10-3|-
CAIRASLAGNIQYF
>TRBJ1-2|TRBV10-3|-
CAIRGDNPSSRYGYTF
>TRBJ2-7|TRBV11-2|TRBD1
CASSQGQGSYEQYF
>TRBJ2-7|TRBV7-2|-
CASSLALASYEQYF
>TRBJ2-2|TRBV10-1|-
CASSDTNTGELFF
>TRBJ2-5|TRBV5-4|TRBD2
CASSLSSGGQETQYF
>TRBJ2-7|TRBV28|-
CASIHQGSYEQYF
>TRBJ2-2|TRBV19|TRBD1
CASTTRQGKYDTGELFF
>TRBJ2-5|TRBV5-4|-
CASSRDMVETQYF
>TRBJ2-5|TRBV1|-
CTSSPRTGEGRETQYF
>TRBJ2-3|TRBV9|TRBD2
CASSEGGGASPSTDTQYF
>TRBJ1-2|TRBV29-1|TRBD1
CSVDRTGGFSGYTF
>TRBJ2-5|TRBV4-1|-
CASSLGAGEWETQYF
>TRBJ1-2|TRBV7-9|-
CASSLGAEYGYTF
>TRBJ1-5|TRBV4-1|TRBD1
CASSLEGQGNQPQHF
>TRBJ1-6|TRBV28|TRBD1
CASRLPGQGNSPLHF
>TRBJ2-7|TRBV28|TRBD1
CASSSSRDRGIYEQYF
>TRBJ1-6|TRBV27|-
CASSLYGQLYNSPLHF
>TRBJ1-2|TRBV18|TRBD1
CASSPPARGAGYTF